These 14 T cell receptor beta chains were all obtained from the same sample, sequenced in a study of human T cells and chemical hapten exposure. Stated time point: healthy volunteer bleed at 6 weeks. The authors extracted total RNA from unfractionated whole blood. TCRdb ran MiXCR on the RACE reads and lists one entry per CDR3 protein. The sample records under 90,000 distinct CDR3 sequences, approximately 8.6% being singletons. The source material was whole blood. These receptor sequences come from a male donor in good health. Some clones in this sample may be carry-over from other donors' samples.

This clonotype was counted a few times. V and J are TRBV5-1 and TRBJ2-4; 9 bases map to TRBD2. Germline CDR1 and CDR2: SGHRS and YFSETQ. J was trimmed by 0 bases and V by 2 bases; bases with no gene match: 12. This CDR3 spans 19 amino acids. For the CDR3, the DNA is TGCGCCAGCAGCTTTGGCGGGAGGGCCCACGACCTAGCCAAAAACATTCAGTACTTC. The encoded protein is CASSFGGRAHDLAKNIQYF.

This clonotype showed up just a few times. The rearrangement joins TRBV12-3 or TRBV12-4 to TRBJ1-5; weak D call: TRBD1 (5 bases). The CDR3 runs 14 residues. Trimming stripped 7 bases from V and 3 bases from J, with 13 bases between. CDR3 loop: CASTPGGYNQPQHF. In nucleotides, the CDR3 is TGTGCCAGCACCCCCGGGGGTTACAATCAGCCCCAGCATTTT.

The V and J genes are TRBV7-3 and TRBJ1-2; no clear D. Trimming took 1 base from V and 4 from J, leaving 10 bases between them. Germline V CDR1 and CDR2: SGHTA, FQGTGA. The CDR3 extends over 14 amino acids. The CDR3 here is CASSLNPEVYGYTF. Written as DNA, the CDR3 is TGTGCCAGCAGCTTAAACCCCGAAGTCTATGGCTACACCTTC.

The genes are TRBV5-1 and TRBJ1-6; 7 nucleotides match TRBD1. The germline V gene encodes CDR1 SGHRS and CDR2 YFSETQ. CDR3 length equals 15 residues. The trim removed 4 bases at V and 7 bases at J, leaving 8 bases unmatched. The DNA of the CDR3 is TGCGCCAGCAGCCAAACCCCGGGACAGAATTCACCCCTCCACTTT. Translated: CASSQTPGQNSPLHF.

The chain uses TRBV5-1 and TRBJ2-1; 9 bases match TRBD1. The CDR3 has 13 residues. With V trimmed by 6 bases and J by 5 bases, 3 bases remained unmatched. Germline-derived CDR1 and CDR2 are SGHRS and YFSETQ. This CDR3 is CASNRGLNNEQFF. CDR3 DNA: TGCGCCAGCAACAGGGGGCTAAACAATGAGCAGTTCTTC.

The chain has TRBV5-1 and TRBJ1-1; the match to TRBD1 covers 8 bases. The CDR3 runs to 16 residues. Germline CDR1 SGHRS, CDR2 YFSETQ. Losses at the gene ends were 4 bases for V and 4 bases for J; bases not matched to a gene: 12. The CDR3 is CASSPGQGRSGTEAFF. In DNA form, the CDR3 reads TGCGCCAGCAGCCCCGGACAGGGAAGGAGTGGCACTGAAGCTTTCTTT.

Only a few counts were recorded for this clonotype. This rearrangement joins TRBV6-1 to TRBJ2-2; D remains unclear. The CDR3 loop spans 15 amino acids. Trimming removed 2 bases from V and 1 base from J, with 8 bases in between. The germline CDR1 and CDR2 sequences are MNHNS and SASEGT. CDR3 protein: CASSESGWNTGELFF. DNA of the CDR3: TGTGCCAGCAGTGAAAGTGGGTGGAACACCGGGGAGCTGTTTTTT.

V usage is TRBV6-2 or TRBV6-3 and J usage is TRBJ2-5; 7 positions agree with TRBD2. V lost 2 bases to trimming and J lost 2 bases; unmatched junction nucleotides: 5. Looked up from germline, CDR1 is MNHEY and CDR2 is SVGEGT. The CDR3 sequence is 15 residues long. The CDR3 protein is CASSYGGEGQETQYF. The CDR3 DNA sequence: TGTGCCAGCAGTTACGGCGGGGAGGGACAAGAGACCCAGTACTTC.

This clonotype was seen only a few times. The rearrangement links TRBV25-1 to TRBJ2-7, with D perhaps matching TRBD1 (5 bases). Trimming cost V 2 bases and J 6 bases, with 11 bases left between them. This CDR3 comprises 13 residues. Germline V CDR1 and CDR2: MGHDK, SYGVNS. The DNA for the CDR3 is TGTGCCAGCAGTGAAACAGGACGTGGCGAGCAGTACTTC. Its translation: CASSETGRGEQYF.

This rearrangement joins TRBV6-2 or TRBV6-3 to TRBJ2-2, with 12 nucleotides matching TRBD2. CDR3 size: 18 residues. Germline lookup yields CDR1 MNHEY and CDR2 SVGEGT. The junction had 4 bases not matched to a gene; V was cut back by 2 bases and J by 0 bases. The CDR3 loop reads CASSYPTSGGPNTGELFF. CDR3 coding DNA: TGTGCCAGCAGTTACCCGACTAGCGGGGGACCGAACACCGGGGAGCTGTTTTTT.

This clonotype has only a few counts. The J gene is TRBJ1-2, the V gene TRBV25-1; D unresolved. Germline V gene data show CDR1 as MGHDK and CDR2 as SYGVNS. The CDR3 is 15 amino acids. The V end was cut by 1 base, the J end by 3 bases, with 12 bases between. The chain's CDR3 is CASSESGVTHYGYTF. Written as DNA, the CDR3 is TGTGCCAGCAGTGAATCTGGGGTCACCCACTATGGCTACACCTTC.

This clonotype was seen a handful of times. The CDR3, as DNA: TGCGCCAGCAGCCCCCTAGGGCAGCGAATAGACAATGAGCAGTTCTTC. Residues: CASSPLGQRIDNEQFF. The V and J genes are TRBV5-1 and TRBJ2-1, with D unresolved. This CDR3 is built from 16 residues. Germline V gene lookup returns CDR1 SGHRS and CDR2 YFSETQ. The V end lost 4 bases, the J end lost 5 bases, and 19 bases lay between the germline ends. The full variable domain, in which reference TRBV5-1 and TRBJ2-1 provide the parts outside the CDR3, is KAGVTQTPRYLIKTRGQQVTLSCSPISGHRSVSWYQQTPGQGLQFLFEYFSETQRNKGNFPGRFSGRQFSNSRSEMNVSTLELGDSALYLCASSPLGQRIDNEQFFGPGTRLTVL.

The chain joins TRBV27 to TRBJ2-7; 7 bases fit TRBD1. V shed 5 bases, J shed 2 bases, and the junction held 15 bases outside the gene matches. CDR1 and CDR2 from the germline V gene are MNHEY and SMNVEV (reference sequence). This CDR3 spans 17 amino acids. CDR3 coding DNA: TGTGCCAGCAGTCCAACCCCCAGCCGGGACAGTACCTACGAGCAGTACTTC. It encodes CASSPTPSRDSTYEQYF.

This clonotype was found a few times. J is TRBJ2-3 and V is TRBV12-3 or TRBV12-4; TRBD1 aligns across 8 bases. The J segment lost 4 bases and the V segment lost 6 bases, leaving 9 bases of the junction unmatched. The CDR3 covers 15 residues. For the CDR3, the DNA is TGTGCCAGCAGCCCGGACAGGGTGACCGCAGATACGCAGTATTTT. Translation gives CASSPDRVTADTQYF.